This T cell receptor (beta chain) is from a study of shared clonotypes between healthy human individuals. Notes on the study in general: Unshared clonotypes carried lower generation probabilities than those common to all four donors.

The CDR3 extends over 15 amino acids. V dropped 0 bases and J dropped 4; count of bases not matched to a gene: 2. The germline CDR1 and CDR2 sequences are SGHNT and YYREEE (reference sequence). Per the authors' pipeline: ImmunoSEQ sequences covered only the junction and lacked quality scores; filtering therefore differed. Measured with immunoSEQ multiplex PCR; TCRdb has only the in-frame clones, and not every one. From that table come the V and J calls and clone size; the DNA was used to work out D and trimming. The sample has 2,500,000 or so clones; over 85% are singletons. Points on this clone: What it binds is not known. Other DNA sequences of this sample code for an identical CDR3.

Material: naive CD4+ T cells from PBMCs. Subset meaning: CD45RA+ positively selected. This TCR was recovered from a man aged 18 to 29 in good health. Some clones in this sample may be carry-over from other donors' samples. The chain links TRBV5-4 to TRBJ2-3, with TRBD2 identical over 10 bases. As DNA, the CDR3 is TGTGCCAGCAGCTTGGCCGGGACTAGCGCAGATACGCAGTATTTT. Protein sequence: CASSLAGTSADTQYF.